These 10 T cell receptor beta chains were all obtained from the same sample, sequenced in a study of T cells expressing NK-cell markers. TCRdb reprocessed the 5' RACE reads and keeps a single row for each CDR3 protein, giving no DNA. The listing records around 710 distinct CDR3 sequences. The source material was blood T cells: a sorted CD56 or NKG2C T cell subset, CD4+ or CD8+ T cells, or bulk PBMC T cells (not recorded which). These receptors all stem from a young woman in good health.

The J gene is TRBJ1-6, the V gene TRBV27. There are 14 residues in the CDR3. The germline V gene has CDR1 MNHEY and CDR2 SMNVEV (reference sequence). The CDR3 sequence: CATTFNPDNSPLHF.

This CDR3 is CASSLNVGQGFEQYF. The genes are TRBV7-9 and TRBJ2-7; lacking DNA, the TRBD1 call made by TCRdb goes unchecked. Germline CDR1 is SEHNR and CDR2 is FQNEAQ (reference sequence). The CDR3 runs to 15 residues.

The chain has TRBV4-2 and TRBJ2-5. The V gene's germline CDR1 is LGHNA and CDR2 YNFKEQ. The CDR3 runs to 15 residues. The CDR3 loop is CASSQGSQQPETQYF.

The chain links TRBV7-9 to TRBJ2-1; TCRdb reports TRBD2, a call that lacks DNA to check it against. Germline assignment: CDR1 SEHNR and CDR2 FQNEAQ (reference sequence). This CDR3 has 13 amino acids. The CDR3 sequence: CASSPSTRDEQFF.

The V gene is TRBV25-1, the J gene TRBJ1-5. The CDR3 is 13 residues long. Germline V lookup: CDR1 MGHDK, CDR2 SYGVNS. CDR3 loop: CASSEFLGQPQHF.

This chain joins TRBV6-2 or TRBV6-3 and TRBJ2-1; absent DNA, TCRdb's TRBD2 call cannot be checked. Germline V gene lookup returns CDR1 MNHEY and CDR2 SVGEGT. The CDR3 length is 17 residues. CDR3 loop: CASSRLVPVSSYNEQFF.

The chain carries TRBV18 and TRBJ2-1; TCRdb's D call of TRBD2 is untestable without DNA. The CDR3 consists of 15 residues. Germline V gives CDR1 KGHSH, CDR2 LQKENI. CDR3 loop: CASSRWGTDYNEQFF.

CDR3 residues: CATSDRTGLNTEAFF. The chain recombines TRBV24-1 with TRBJ1-1; TCRdb's assignment of TRBD1 cannot be checked, as there is no DNA. Germline V gives CDR1 KGHDR, CDR2 SFDVKD. The CDR3 consists of 15 residues.

V gene TRBV2 combines with J gene TRBJ2-4; lacking DNA, the TRBD1 call made by TCRdb goes unchecked. Germline assignment: CDR1 SNHLY and CDR2 FYNNEI. The CDR3 length is 16 residues. The CDR3 is CASSDWTGTAKNIQYF.

The chain employs TRBV7-9 and TRBJ1-1; checking the TCRdb D call of TRBD1 is not possible without DNA. This CDR3 comprises 12 residues. Germline V CDR1 and CDR2: SEHNR, FQNEAQ (reference sequence). The CDR3 reads CASSQDSYEAFF.